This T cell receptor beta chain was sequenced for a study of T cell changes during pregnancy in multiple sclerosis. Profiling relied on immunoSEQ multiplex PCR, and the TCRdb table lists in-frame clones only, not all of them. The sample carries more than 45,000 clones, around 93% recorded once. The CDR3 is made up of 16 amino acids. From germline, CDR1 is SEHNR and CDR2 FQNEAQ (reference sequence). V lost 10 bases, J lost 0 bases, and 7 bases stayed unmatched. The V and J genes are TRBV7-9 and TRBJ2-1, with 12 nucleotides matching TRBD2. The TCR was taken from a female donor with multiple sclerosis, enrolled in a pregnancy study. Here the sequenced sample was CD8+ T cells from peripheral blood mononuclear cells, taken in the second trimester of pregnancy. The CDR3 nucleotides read TGTGCCACCGAACTAGCGGGAGGCGACTCCTACAATGAGCAGTTCTTC. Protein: CATELAGGDSYNEQFF.